The 27 T cell receptor beta chains below all came from one sample that was sequenced in a study of shared clonotypes between healthy human individuals. Measured with immunoSEQ multiplex PCR; TCRdb has only the in-frame clones, and not every one. The sample lists approximately 2.3 million clones, 80% to 95% seen once, with under 0.45% in the top ten. Sequenced material: naive CD4+ T cells from PBMCs. Subset noted: CD45RA+ positively selected. The receptor set was obtained from a man younger than 30 in good health. Some clones in this sample may be carry-over from other donors' samples.

The chain employs TRBV5-5 and TRBJ2-1; 8 positions agree with TRBD1. This CDR3 is 14 amino acids long. Per germline, CDR1 SGHKS and CDR2 YYEKEE (reference sequence). V trimming: 2 bases; J trimming: 4 bases; junction bases outside the gene matches: 2. For the CDR3, the DNA is TGTGCCAGCAGCTTCCAGGGGGCATACAATGAGCAGTTCTTC. Protein sequence: CASSFQGAYNEQFF. The full variable domain, in which reference TRBV5-5 and TRBJ2-1 provide the parts outside the CDR3, is DAGVTQSPTHLIKTRGQQVTLRCSPISGHKSVSWYQQVLGQGPQFIFQYYEKEERGRGNFPDRFSARQFPNYSSELNVNALLLGDSALYLCASSFQGAYNEQFFGPGTRLTVL.

Remarks on this clone: Other DNA sequences in this specimen translate into the identical CDR3. The V call is TRBV18, the J call TRBJ1-3; D not resolved. This CDR3 has 16 amino acids. Trimming took off 0 bases at V and 0 bases at J, with 9 bases between the two ends. Germline assignment: CDR1 KGHSH and CDR2 LQKENI. The CDR3 DNA reads as TGTGCCAGCTCACCACCCGGACGGGGCTCTGGAAACACCATATATTTT. Translation gives CASSPPGRGSGNTIYF.

The rearrangement links TRBV4-1 to TRBJ2-4; 8 bases are shared with TRBD2. V lost 0 bases and J lost 2; bases outside the gene matches: 15. This CDR3 has 20 residues. Germline assignment: CDR1 MGHRA and CDR2 YSYEKL. CDR3 loop: CASSQEGAGGLVGSKNIQYF. The CDR3 DNA sequence: TGCGCCAGCAGCCAAGAAGGCGCGGGAGGTCTGGTCGGGTCCAAAAACATTCAGTACTTC.

This chain connects TRBV6-5 to TRBJ2-5, with a weak D call TRBD1 (6 bases). Germline V gene data show CDR1 as MNHEY and CDR2 as SVGAGI. The germline V and J ends were trimmed by 5 bases and 5 bases, with 9 bases remaining between them. CDR3 length: 12 residues. In nucleotides, the CDR3 is TGTGCCAGCAGTCGCGACAGGGAGACCCAGTACTTC. It codes for CASSRDRETQYF.

CDR3 nucleotides: TGTGCCACCAGCAGGGGACAGGGGGTGAGCACAGATACGCAGTATTTT. This codes for CATSRGQGVSTDTQYF. The J gene is TRBJ2-3, the V gene TRBV15; 11 bases match TRBD1. Germline V gene sequence: CDR1 LNHNV, CDR2 YYDKDF (reference sequence). The CDR3 runs 16 residues. Losses at the gene ends were 3 bases for V and 0 bases for J; bases not matched to a gene: 2.

CDR3 region: CASSLTRPQGNTEAFF. The CDR3 bases are TGCGCCAGCAGCCTGACCCGACCGCAAGGGAACACTGAAGCTTTCTTT. This chain links TRBV5-1 with TRBJ1-1; D call uncertain. V was shortened by 4 bases and J by 1 base, with 17 bases between the two germline ends. This CDR3 has 16 amino acids. Germline CDR1 reads SGHRS; CDR2 reads YFSETQ.

CDR3 DNA sequence: TGTGCCAGCAGCTACGCGCGTGAGCAGTTCTTC. Protein: CASSYAREQFF. The chain has TRBV5-6 and TRBJ2-1; D is unresolved. CDR3 length: 11 amino acids. Trimming shortened V by 3 bases and J by 9 bases, and 7 bases separated the two germline ends. Germline-derived CDR1 and CDR2 are SGHDT and YYEEEE.

This chain joins TRBV13 and TRBJ1-2, with D perhaps matching TRBD1 (5 bases). The CDR3 consists of 16 residues. Germline CDR1 and CDR2: PRHDT and FYEKMQ (reference sequence). The V gene lost 6 bases and the J gene lost 4 bases, with 21 bases spanning the gap. CDR3 DNA: TGTGCCAGCAGGGCAACAATCAGGGAAACGGGCTATGGCTACACCTTC. Translating it yields CASRATIRETGYGYTF. The whole variable domain, remainder taken from reference TRBV13 and TRBJ1-2, is AAGVIQSPRHLIKEKRETATLKCYPIPRHDTVYWYQQGPGQDPQFLISFYEKMQSDKGSIPDRFSAQQFSDYHSELNMSSLELGDSALYFCASRATIRETGYGYTFGSGTRLTVV.

J is TRBJ2-5 and V is TRBV19; D might be TRBD1 (6 bases). This CDR3 comprises 13 residues. Trimming pared 4 bases from V and 6 bases from J, leaving 12 bases between. CDR1 is LNHDA, CDR2 SQIVND, per germline (reference sequence). The CDR3 region is CASSTETGKTQYF. Written as DNA, the CDR3 is TGTGCCAGTAGTACGGAGACAGGAAAGACCCAGTACTTC. The whole variable domain, remainder taken from reference TRBV19 and TRBJ2-5, is DGGITQSPKYLFRKEGQNVTLSCEQNLNHDAMYWYRQDPGQGLRLIYYSQIVNDFQKGDIAEGYSVSREKKESFPLTVTSAQKNPTAFYLCASSTETGKTQYFGPGTRLLVL.

The rearrangement uses TRBV19 and TRBJ1-2, with a weak D call TRBD1 (5 bases). Trimming shortened V by 4 bases and J by 2 bases, and 5 bases separated the two germline ends. CDR3 length equals 12 residues. Germline CDR1 and CDR2: LNHDA and SQIVND (reference sequence). DNA for the CDR3: TGTGCCAGTAGTAAGGGGAACTATGGCTACACCTTC. As protein: CASSKGNYGYTF. Full variable domain (missing parts from reference TRBV19 and TRBJ1-2): DGGITQSPKYLFRKEGQNVTLSCEQNLNHDAMYWYRQDPGQGLRLIYYSQIVNDFQKGDIAEGYSVSREKKESFPLTVTSAQKNPTAFYLCASSKGNYGYTFGSGTRLTVV.

The chain is built from TRBV7-6 and TRBJ1-4; possible D gene TRBD1, 5 bases. Looked up from germline, CDR1 is SGHVS and CDR2 is FNYEAQ. V lost 1 base, J lost 8 bases, and 14 bases lay in between. CDR3 length: 15 residues. In nucleotides, the CDR3 is TGTGCCAGCAGCTTAGGGTCAGGGTTTTTGGAAAAACTGTTTTTT. Protein: CASSLGSGFLEKLFF. The full variable domain, completed using reference TRBV7-6 and TRBJ1-4, is GAGVSQSPRYKVTKRGQDVALRCDPISGHVSLYWYRQALGQGPEFLTYFNYEAQQDKSGLPNDRFSAERPEGSISTLTIQRTEQRDSAMYRCASSLGSGFLEKLFFGSGTQLSVL.

This clone has only a few counts. The DNA of the CDR3 is TGTGCCAGCAGACAGGCTCATGAGTATGGCTACACCTTC. This encodes CASRQAHEYGYTF. The genes are TRBV27 and TRBJ1-2, with a tentative D call TRBD1 (5 bases). Germline V gene sequence: CDR1 MNHEY, CDR2 SMNVEV (reference sequence). V was cut by 6 bases and J by 5 bases, with 13 bases left in between. This CDR3 is 13 amino acids long.

This chain connects TRBV10-3 to TRBJ1-4; 9 bases are shared with TRBD1. Looked up from germline, CDR1 is ENHRY and CDR2 is SYGVKD. The V and J ends lost 6 bases and 8 bases, in that order; junction bases with no gene match: 10. The CDR3 has 15 amino acids. CDR3 DNA: TGTGCCATCAGGAAAGACAGGGGGGATAACGAAAAACTGTTTTTT. Its translation is CAIRKDRGDNEKLFF.

With regard to this clone: This CDR3 is also generated by other DNA sequences in the sample. V is TRBV6-6 and J is TRBJ2-3; D is ambiguous. The CDR3 has 13 residues. Trimming removed 0 bases from V and 4 bases from J, with 5 bases in between. Germline V gene sequence: CDR1 MNHNY, CDR2 SVGAGI (reference sequence). The CDR3 coding sequence is TGTGCCAGCAGTTACTCCCTAGCAGATACGCAGTATTTT. Translation: CASSYSLADTQYF.

J is TRBJ2-6 and V is TRBV9; D perhaps matches TRBD2 (6 bases). With 0 bases removed from V and 8 bases from J, the gap between germline ends came to 9 bases. This CDR3 spans 14 amino acids. Per germline, CDR1 SGDLS and CDR2 YYNGEE. The CDR3 protein is CASSVGGETNVLTF. For the CDR3, the DNA is TGTGCCAGCAGCGTAGGGGGGGAAACCAACGTCCTGACTTTC.

This clone was counted once. This chain joins TRBV11-2 and TRBJ2-7; tentatively, D is TRBD2 (5 bases). V was clipped by 1 base and J by 3 bases, with 10 bases between them. The CDR3 covers 14 residues. In germline, CDR1 is SGHAT, CDR2 FQNNGV. CDR3 in amino acids: CASSLGAEIYEQYF. CDR3 nucleotides: TGTGCCAGCAGCTTAGGAGCGGAAATCTACGAGCAGTACTTC. Supplemented by reference TRBV11-2 and TRBJ2-7, the full variable domain reads EAGVAQSPRYKIIEKRQSVAFWCNPISGHATLYWYQQILGQGPKLLIQFQNNGVVDDSQLPKDRFSAERLKGVDSTLKIQPAKLEDSAVYLCASSLGAEIYEQYFGPGTRLTVT.

The rearrangement joins TRBV29-1 to TRBJ2-2; 7 nucleotides align to TRBD1. The CDR3 extends over 15 amino acids. V lost 6 bases, J lost 0 bases, and 7 bases stayed unmatched. Germline CDR1 SQVTM, CDR2 ANQGSEA. This chain's CDR3 is CSVLRQGANTGELFF. The DNA for the CDR3 is TGCAGCGTCCTCAGACAGGGCGCGAACACCGGGGAGCTGTTTTTT.

The chain has TRBV7-3 and TRBJ2-2; 7 bases are a match to TRBD2. CDR1 is SGHTA and CDR2 is FQGTGA in the germline V gene. Germline trimming cut 5 bases from V and 2 bases from J; bases unmatched to any gene: 11. This CDR3 has 17 amino acids. CDR3 nucleotides: TGTGCCAGCAGCCCCCCTGGCGGGAGCCGTAACACCGGGGAGCTGTTTTTT. This sequence encodes CASSPPGGSRNTGELFF.

The chain combines TRBV5-6 with TRBJ1-2; TRBD1 is a possible D gene (5 bases). V shed 10 bases and J shed 4 bases, with 17 bases lying between them. The CDR3 spans 13 residues. From germline, CDR1 is SGHDT and CDR2 YYEEEE. The CDR3 DNA follows: TGTGCCTCCACCACCAGGGCCTCCTATGGCTACACCTTC. Translation: CASTTRASYGYTF.

The chain is built from TRBV29-1 and TRBJ1-1, with 7 bases matching TRBD1. Germline CDR1 SQVTM, CDR2 ANQGSEA. The CDR3 loop spans 13 amino acids. V shed 7 bases, J shed 8 bases, and the junction held 13 bases outside the gene matches. CDR3 amino acids: CSAIRQGDGEAFF. The CDR3 DNA reads as TGCAGCGCAATTAGACAGGGAGACGGCGAAGCTTTCTTT.

V gene TRBV7-2 combines with J gene TRBJ2-7; 10 bases are shared with TRBD2. Germline-derived CDR1 and CDR2 are SGHTA and FQGNSA. V was clipped by 5 bases and J by 4 bases; unmatched bases: 5. The CDR3 length is 14 residues. The CDR3 sequence: CASSGGTSAYEQYF. CDR3 nucleotide sequence: TGTGCCAGCAGCGGGGGGACTAGCGCGTACGAGCAGTACTTC. Based on the CDR3 plus reference TRBV7-2 and TRBJ2-7, the full variable domain is GAGVSQSPSNKVTEKGKDVELRCDPISGHTALYWYRQSLGQGLEFLIYFQGNSAPDKSGLPSDRFSAERTGGSVSTLTIQRTQQEDSAVYLCASSGGTSAYEQYFGPGTRLTVT.

This chain links TRBV15 with TRBJ1-4; D is undetermined. From germline, CDR1 is LNHNV and CDR2 YYDKDF (reference sequence). Trimming stripped 2 bases from V and 5 bases from J, with 3 bases between. The CDR3 is made up of 12 amino acids. CDR3 in amino acids: CATSRKNEKLFF. In DNA form, the CDR3 reads TGTGCCACCAGCAGAAAGAATGAAAAACTGTTTTTT.

CDR3 bases: TGCGCCAGCAGTCGGGGGCGTGTGAACACTGAAGCTTTCTTT. Encoded protein: CASSRGRVNTEAFF. The J gene is TRBJ1-1, the V gene TRBV5-1; the D gene is possibly TRBD1 (6 bases). This CDR3 has 14 residues. Germline CDR1 SGHRS, CDR2 YFSETQ. Trimming removed 5 bases at V and 0 bases at J, with 11 bases between.

This clone appeared a single time. J is TRBJ1-1 and V is TRBV11-2; D remains unclear. CDR1 is SGHAT and CDR2 is FQNNGV in the germline V gene. The CDR3 is 14 amino acids. Trimming cost V 3 bases and J 8 bases, with 16 bases left between them. DNA for the CDR3: TGTGCCAGCAGCTTGGACGGAGGGTGGGGAGAAGCTTTCTTT. Translation: CASSLDGGWGEAFF.

J is TRBJ1-4 and V is TRBV6-5; tentative D call: TRBD1 (6 bases). V was clipped by 2 bases and J by 6 bases, with 16 bases between them. Germline CDR1 reads MNHEY; CDR2 reads SVGAGI. The CDR3 runs to 16 residues. CDR3 DNA sequence: TGTGCCAGCAGTTACACTAGAATAGAGGGGGATGAAAAACTGTTTTTT. Protein: CASSYTRIEGDEKLFF.

This CDR3 reads CASSLFMGQGEYEQYF. CDR3 in DNA: TGTGCCAGCAGTTTATTCATGGGACAGGGGGAATACGAGCAGTACTTC. The rearrangement uses TRBV28 and TRBJ2-7; the match to TRBD1 covers 11 bases. CDR3 length: 16 residues. Germline V gene sequence: CDR1 MDHEN, CDR2 SYDVKM. J gave up 4 bases and V 1 base, and 6 bases lay outside the gene matches. Combining the CDR3 with reference TRBV28 and TRBJ2-7 gives the whole variable domain DVKVTQSSRYLVKRTGEKVFLECVQDMDHENMFWYRQDPGLGLRLIYFSYDVKMKEKGDIPEGYSVSREKKERFSLILESASTNQTSMYLCASSLFMGQGEYEQYFGPGTRLTVT.

The chain has TRBV6-5 and TRBJ2-2; D not resolved. Germline CDR1 MNHEY, CDR2 SVGAGI. The V gene lost 2 bases and the J gene lost 5 bases, with 6 bases spanning the gap. There are 13 residues in the CDR3. The CDR3 loop is CASSYVDTGELFF. The CDR3 nucleotides are TGTGCCAGCAGTTACGTGGATACCGGGGAGCTGTTTTTT.